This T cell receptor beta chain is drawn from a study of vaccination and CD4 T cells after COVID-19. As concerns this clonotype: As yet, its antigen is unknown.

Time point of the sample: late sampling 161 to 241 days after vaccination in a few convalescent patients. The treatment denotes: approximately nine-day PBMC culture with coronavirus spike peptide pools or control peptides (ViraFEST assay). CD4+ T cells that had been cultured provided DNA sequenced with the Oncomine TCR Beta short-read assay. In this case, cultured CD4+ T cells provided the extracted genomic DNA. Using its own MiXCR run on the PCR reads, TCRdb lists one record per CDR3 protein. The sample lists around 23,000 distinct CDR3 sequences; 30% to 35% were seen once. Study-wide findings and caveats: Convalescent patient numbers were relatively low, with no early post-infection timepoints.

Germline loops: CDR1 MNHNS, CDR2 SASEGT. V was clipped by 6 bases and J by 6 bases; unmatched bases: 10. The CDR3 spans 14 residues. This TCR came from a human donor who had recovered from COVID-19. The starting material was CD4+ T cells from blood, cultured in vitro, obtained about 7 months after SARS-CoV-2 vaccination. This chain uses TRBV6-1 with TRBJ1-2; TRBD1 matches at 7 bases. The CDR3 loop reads CASRGGDRDHGYTF. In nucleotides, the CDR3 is TGTGCCAGCAGGGGGGGCGACAGGGATCATGGCTACACCTTC.